These 2 T cell receptor beta chains came from one sample sequenced in a study of T cell repertoires in cytomegalovirus infection. TCRdb fed the reads into MiXCR, producing one record per CDR3 protein. The table lists approximately 770,000 distinct CDR3 sequences, approximately 32% of them singletons, with roughly 13% in the top ten. Which antigens these TCRs recognize remains unknown. The source material was cultured CD8+ T cells from PBMCs, sampled from culture after CMV antigen stimulation. These receptors originate from a human donor in good health (CMV status not recorded). Some clones in this sample may be carry-over from other donors' samples.

For the CDR3, the DNA is TGTGCCACCCGTGCCTCCTACGAGCAGTACTTC. Its translation is CATRASYEQYF. The V gene is TRBV19, the J gene TRBJ2-7, with D unclear. Germline values: CDR1 LNHDA, CDR2 SQIVND (reference sequence). The CDR3 contains 11 residues. V was pared by 10 bases and J by 0 bases, with 7 bases between.

This clonotype came up a few times. This chain links TRBV6-2 or TRBV6-3 with TRBJ2-3; perhaps TRBD1 as D (7 bases). The V end lost 5 bases, the J end lost 0 bases, and 15 bases lay between the germline ends. This CDR3 has 16 residues. Germline V CDR1 and CDR2: MNHEY, SVGEGT. The CDR3 reads CASSTMTGRSTDTQYF. DNA for the CDR3: TGTGCCAGCAGTACGATGACAGGGAGGAGCACAGATACGCAGTATTTT.